The 14 T cell receptor beta chains given below trace back to one sample, sequenced in a study. Using its own MiXCR run on the 5' RACE reads, TCRdb lists one record per CDR3 protein. The sample yields 7,400 or so distinct CDR3 sequences, approximately 39% seen once. Sequences were obtained from memory CD4+ T cells sorted from blood. Subset of the sample: memory CD4+ T cells, CD4+CD45RO+CD25-. The receptors derive from a female donor with breast cancer.

The CDR3 reads CASSFQGGIGNEQFF. The CDR3 DNA reads as TGTGCCAGCAGCTTTCAGGGAGGGATTGGCAATGAGCAGTTCTTC. This rearrangement joins TRBV7-9 to TRBJ2-1; 7 nucleotides line up with TRBD2. This CDR3 comprises 15 residues. Trimming removed 3 bases from V and 6 bases from J; junction bases left unmatched: 8. The V gene's germline CDR1 is SEHNR and CDR2 FQNEAQ (reference sequence).

V is TRBV4-2 and J is TRBJ2-6; no reliable D call. The V end lost 1 base, the J end lost 1 base, and 8 bases lay between the germline ends. The CDR3 loop spans 16 amino acids. The germline CDR1 and CDR2 sequences are LGHNA and YNFKEQ. The CDR3 coding sequence is TGTGCCAGCAGCCAAGCCTGGGGATCTGGGGCCAACGTCCTGACTTTC. Translating it yields CASSQAWGSGANVLTF.

This clonotype was seen a handful of times. CDR3 region: CASSQDGEGGTEAFF. As DNA, the CDR3 is TGCGCCAGCAGCCAAGATGGGGAGGGCGGCACTGAAGCTTTCTTT. The J gene is TRBJ1-1, the V gene TRBV4-1, with unresolved D. CDR3 size: 15 residues. CDR1 is MGHRA, CDR2 YSYEKL, per germline. The V end lost 0 bases, the J end lost 4 bases, and 12 bases lay between the germline ends.

This clonotype appeared a few times. The chain employs TRBV4-1 and TRBJ2-2; 13 nucleotides match TRBD2. Trimming cost V 4 bases and J 6 bases; bases outside gene matches: 11. This CDR3 contains 18 residues. Germline V gene lookup returns CDR1 MGHRA and CDR2 YSYEKL. CDR3 sequence reads: CASSLPGLAGDQAGELFF. The CDR3, as DNA: TGCGCCAGCAGCCTTCCCGGACTAGCGGGAGATCAGGCCGGGGAGCTGTTTTTT.

The chain carries TRBV7-3 and TRBJ2-7; 8 bases align to TRBD2. Germline CDR1 and CDR2: SGHTA and FQGTGA. The CDR3 is 15 amino acids. V lost 5 bases to trimming and J lost 5 bases; unmatched junction nucleotides: 11. The CDR3 region has the DNA TGTGCCAGCAGCCCTACGTCTTGGCGGGAGGACGAGCAGTACTTC. Residues: CASSPTSWREDEQYF.

As regards this clonotype: This may be a read error, as it is one base from a much larger clone. This rearrangement joins TRBV10-3 to TRBJ1-3, with TRBD1 as a possible D gene (5 bases). This CDR3 has 14 amino acids. Germline V gives CDR1 ENHRY, CDR2 SYGVKD. Trimming took off 8 bases at V and 6 bases at J, with 17 bases between the two ends. The CDR3 sequence is CAIAPGTRENTIYF. The CDR3 nucleotides are TGTGCCATCGCCCCCGGGACTCGGGAAAACACCATATATTTT.

This clonotype showed up just a few times. In DNA, the CDR3 is TGTGCCAGCAGCCAAGAGAGGGGGGAAGAGACCCAGTACTTC. Encoded protein: CASSQERGEETQYF. The chain employs TRBV4-2 and TRBJ2-5; D possibly matches TRBD1 or TRBD2 (6 bases each). The CDR3 has 14 residues. The V and J ends lost 0 bases and 3 bases respectively, with 8 bases between them. Germline V gene sequence: CDR1 LGHNA, CDR2 YNFKEQ.

This clonotype is medium-sized (0.01 to 0.1%) by share. This chain connects TRBV18 to TRBJ2-4; either TRBD1 or TRBD2 may fit D (6 bases each). The ends were cut back, 3 bases at V and 6 bases at J, with 15 bases in the middle. This CDR3 has 15 residues. The germline V gene has CDR1 KGHSH and CDR2 LQKENI. The CDR3 DNA is TGTGCCAGCTCACCGGGGGGCATCGGCCGAAACATTCAGTACTTC. It encodes CASSPGGIGRNIQYF.

A note on this clonotype: At one boundary the junction diverges from the germline segment, which might be a read error. V is TRBV27 and J is TRBJ2-1, with 16 nucleotides matching TRBD2. CDR3 length: 20 amino acids. Germline loops: CDR1 MNHEY, CDR2 SMNVEV (reference sequence). For the CDR3, the DNA is TGTGCCACCAGTGATTTGCCGGGACTAGCGGGAGGGCCGAGTAACAATGAGCAGTTCTTC. As protein: CATSDLPGLAGGPSNNEQFF.

This clonotype was observed a few times. This chain joins TRBV5-1 and TRBJ2-2; D uncertain. The CDR3 length is 14 residues. Germline V gene lookup returns CDR1 SGHRS and CDR2 YFSETQ. The V end was cut by 0 bases, the J end by 4 bases, with 7 bases between. This CDR3 is CASSLGDLTGELFF. The CDR3 nucleotides are TGCGCCAGCAGCTTGGGGGATCTCACCGGGGAGCTGTTTTTT.

The V and J genes are TRBV3-1 and TRBJ1-1; D not certain. Germline lookup yields CDR1 LGHDT and CDR2 YNNKEL (reference sequence). The CDR3 length is 11 residues. Trimming left V 8 bases short and J 4 bases short, with 8 bases between. This chain's CDR3 is CASSMATEAFF. The CDR3 DNA sequence: TGTGCCAGCTCGATGGCCACTGAAGCTTTCTTT. Filled out from reference TRBV3-1 and TRBJ1-1, the complete variable domain reads DTAVSQTPKYLVTQMGNDKSIKCEQNLGHDTMYWYKQDSKKFLKIMFSYNNKELIINETVPNRFSPKSPDKAHLNLHINSLELGDSAVYFCASSMATEAFFGQGTRLTVV.

The chain uses TRBV28 and TRBJ2-2; 8 nucleotides line up with TRBD2. The CDR3 consists of 16 residues. V dropped 6 bases and J dropped 8; count of bases not matched to a gene: 14. Germline loops: CDR1 MDHEN, CDR2 SYDVKM. This CDR3 is CASRSSGGRSRGELFF. The DNA for the CDR3 is TGTGCCAGCAGATCAAGCGGGGGCCGTTCTAGGGGGGAGCTGTTTTTT.

About this clonotype: At one boundary the junction diverges from the germline segment, which might be a read error. The J gene is TRBJ1-1, the V gene TRBV7-9; D possibly corresponds to TRBD1 (6 bases). Germline-derived CDR1 and CDR2 are SEHNR and FQNEAQ (reference sequence). The CDR3 totals 14 residues. The CDR3 nucleotides read TGTGTCAGCAGCCCCTACAGGGAGAACACTGAAGCTTTCTTT. As protein: CVSSPYRENTEAFF.

This clonotype was seen a handful of times. The chain couples TRBV18 to TRBJ2-7; D gene uncertain. V shed 5 bases and J shed 3 bases, with 17 bases lying between them. Germline V lookup: CDR1 KGHSH, CDR2 LQKENI. The CDR3 extends over 15 amino acids. CDR3 DNA: TGTGCCAGCTCAGCCTCAGGCAGATCGGGCTACGAGCAGTACTTC. Protein: CASSASGRSGYEQYF. The variable domain in full, with the rest retrieved from reference TRBV18 and TRBJ2-7, is NAGVMQNPRHLVRRRGQEARLRCSPMKGHSHVYWYRQLPEEGLKFMVYLQKENIIDESGMPKERFSAEFPKEGPSILRIQQVVRGDSAAYFCASSASGRSGYEQYFGPGTRLTVT.